This T cell receptor (beta chain) appears in the sequencing data of a study of beta chain features in type 1 diabetes. Expressed TCRB transcripts were sequenced after all isolated RNA was converted to cDNA. The protocol was immunoSEQ multiplex PCR, while the TCRdb copy is restricted to in-frame clones and leaves out a portion. Altogether a few hundred thousand clones are present, around 19% being singletons, with the ten largest covering around 0.045%. A heparinised blood draw that averaged about 116 mL was obtained once from each donor. The clonotype comes from a woman younger than 30 in good health. Sequencing input: naive CD4+ T cells from blood.

The CDR3 loop reads CASSAQGNQETQYF. In DNA, the CDR3 is TGTGCCAGCAGCGCACAGGGAAACCAAGAGACCCAGTACTTC. This chain connects TRBV9 to TRBJ2-5; maybe TRBD1 (6 bases). V shed 3 bases and J shed 0 bases, with 9 bases lying between them. The CDR3 consists of 14 residues. Germline lookup yields CDR1 SGDLS and CDR2 YYNGEE.